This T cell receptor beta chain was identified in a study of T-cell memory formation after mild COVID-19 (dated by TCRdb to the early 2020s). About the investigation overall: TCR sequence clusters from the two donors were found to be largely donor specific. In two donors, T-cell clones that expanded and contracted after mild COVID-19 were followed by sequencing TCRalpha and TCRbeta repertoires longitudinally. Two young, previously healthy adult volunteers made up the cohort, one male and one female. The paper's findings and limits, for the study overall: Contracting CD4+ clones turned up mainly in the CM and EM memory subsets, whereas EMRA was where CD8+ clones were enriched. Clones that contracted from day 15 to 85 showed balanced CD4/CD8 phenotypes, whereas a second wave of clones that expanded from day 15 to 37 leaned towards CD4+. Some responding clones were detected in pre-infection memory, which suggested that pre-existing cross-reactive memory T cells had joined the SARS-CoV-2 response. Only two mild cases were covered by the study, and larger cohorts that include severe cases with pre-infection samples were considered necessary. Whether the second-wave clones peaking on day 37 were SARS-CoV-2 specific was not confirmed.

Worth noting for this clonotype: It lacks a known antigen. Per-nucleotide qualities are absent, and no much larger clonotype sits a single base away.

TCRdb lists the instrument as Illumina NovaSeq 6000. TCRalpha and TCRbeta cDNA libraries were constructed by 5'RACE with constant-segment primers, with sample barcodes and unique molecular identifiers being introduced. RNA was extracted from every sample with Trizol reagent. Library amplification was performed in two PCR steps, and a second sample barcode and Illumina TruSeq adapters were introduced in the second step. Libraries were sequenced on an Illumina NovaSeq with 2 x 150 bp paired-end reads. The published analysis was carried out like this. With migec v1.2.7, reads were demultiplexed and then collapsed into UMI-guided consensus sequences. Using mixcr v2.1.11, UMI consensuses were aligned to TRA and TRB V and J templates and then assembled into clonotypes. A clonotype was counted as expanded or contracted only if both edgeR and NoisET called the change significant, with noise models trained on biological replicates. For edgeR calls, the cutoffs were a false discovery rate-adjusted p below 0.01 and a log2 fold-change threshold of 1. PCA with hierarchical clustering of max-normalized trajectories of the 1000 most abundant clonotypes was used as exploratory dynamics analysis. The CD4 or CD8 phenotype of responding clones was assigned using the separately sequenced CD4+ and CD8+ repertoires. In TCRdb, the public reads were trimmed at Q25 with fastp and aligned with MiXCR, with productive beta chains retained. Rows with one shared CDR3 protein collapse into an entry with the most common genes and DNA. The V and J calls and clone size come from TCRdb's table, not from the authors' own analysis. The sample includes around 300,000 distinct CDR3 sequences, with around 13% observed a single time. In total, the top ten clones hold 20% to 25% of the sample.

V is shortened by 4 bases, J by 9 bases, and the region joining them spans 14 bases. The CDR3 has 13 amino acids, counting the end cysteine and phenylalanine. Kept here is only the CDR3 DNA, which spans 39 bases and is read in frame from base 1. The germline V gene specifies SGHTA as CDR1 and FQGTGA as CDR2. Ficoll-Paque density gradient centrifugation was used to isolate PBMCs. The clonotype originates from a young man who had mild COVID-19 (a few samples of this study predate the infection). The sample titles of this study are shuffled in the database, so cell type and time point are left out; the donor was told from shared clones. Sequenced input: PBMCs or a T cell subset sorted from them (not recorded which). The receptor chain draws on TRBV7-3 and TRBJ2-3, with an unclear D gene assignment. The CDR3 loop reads CASSSSGETTQYF. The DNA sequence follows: TGTGCCAGCAGCTCTTCGGGTGAAACAACGCAGTATTTT.